This T cell receptor beta chain stems from a study of shared clonotypes between healthy human individuals. Evenly divided among several immunoSEQ plates was the genomic DNA of each subset. The replicate PCRs on unsorted PBMC were given 300 ng DNA, which is tens of thousands of T cell genomes. Sequencing of unsorted PBMC DNA was carried out using ten immunoSEQ deep assay plates. As processed by the authors: With immunoSEQ giving junction-only sequences and no quality scores, filtering differed. TCRdb keeps only in-frame clones here, not all; method: immunoSEQ multiplex PCR. From that table come the V and J calls and clone size; the DNA was used to work out D and trimming. The repertoire has approximately 480,000 clones, about 80% of them found once; the top ten carry approximately 12%. The CDR3 runs to 13 residues. Germline CDR1 reads SGHRS; CDR2 reads YFSETQ. V was pared by 4 bases and J by 0 bases, with 8 bases between.

The clonotype originates from a woman in her forties in good health. Some clones in this sample may be carry-over from other donors' samples. Sequencing input: PBMCs. V is TRBV5-1 and J is TRBJ2-7; D unresolved. The CDR3 is CASSPATSYEQYF. The DNA of the CDR3 is TGCGCCAGCAGCCCAGCGACCTCCTACGAGCAGTACTTC. Combining the CDR3 with reference TRBV5-1 and TRBJ2-7 gives the whole variable domain KAGVTQTPRYLIKTRGQQVTLSCSPISGHRSVSWYQQTPGQGLQFLFEYFSETQRNKGNFPGRFSGRQFSNSRSEMNVSTLELGDSALYLCASSPATSYEQYFGPGTRLTVT.